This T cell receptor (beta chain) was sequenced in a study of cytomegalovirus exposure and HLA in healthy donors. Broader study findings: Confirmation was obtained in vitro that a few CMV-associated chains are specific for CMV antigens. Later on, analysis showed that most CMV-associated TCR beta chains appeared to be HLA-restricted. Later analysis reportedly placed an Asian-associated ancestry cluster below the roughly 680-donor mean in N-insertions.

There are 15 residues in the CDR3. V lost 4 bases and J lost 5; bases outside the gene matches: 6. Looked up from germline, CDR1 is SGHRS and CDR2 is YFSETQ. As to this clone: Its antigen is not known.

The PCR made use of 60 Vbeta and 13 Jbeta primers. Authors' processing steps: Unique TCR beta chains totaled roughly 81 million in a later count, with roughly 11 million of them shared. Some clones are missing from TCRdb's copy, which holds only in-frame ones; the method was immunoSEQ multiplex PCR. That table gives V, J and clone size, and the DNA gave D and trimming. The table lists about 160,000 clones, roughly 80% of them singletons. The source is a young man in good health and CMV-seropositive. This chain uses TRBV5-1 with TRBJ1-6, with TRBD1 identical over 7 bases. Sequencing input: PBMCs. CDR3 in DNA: TGCGCCAGCAGCGTGCCGGGACAGAATAATTCACCCCTCCACTTT. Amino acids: CASSVPGQNNSPLHF.